This TCR beta chain was obtained from a study of PD-L1 blockade in urothelial cancer. Time point denoted: pretreatment peripheral blood. PCRs were each spiked with synthetic TCR analog templates. The data were produced by immunoSEQ multiplex PCR, yet TCRdb's version contains in-frame clones alone and is incomplete. Counted here are more than 45,000 clones, about 68% occurring once; the ten biggest clones make up 3.5% to 4.5%. Study-wide findings and caveats: Blood TCR clonality below the median before treatment was a predictor of better survival.

CDR3 length: 14 amino acids. Between the trimmed V and J ends, which lost 4 bases and 3 bases, there was a span of 13 bases. The germline V gene has CDR1 MNHEY and CDR2 SMNVEV (reference sequence). As concerns this clone: The antigen is unknown.

The rearrangement joins TRBV27 to TRBJ2-7; the D gene is possibly TRBD2 (6 bases). The source of this sequence is a man in his sixties or seventies with urothelial cancer. The sample here was PBMCs, taken around atezolizumab (anti-PD-L1) treatment. The CDR3 nucleotides read TGTGCCAGCAGTTCCCTAGGCGGGGTCTACGAGCAGTACTTC. Its protein product is CASSSLGGVYEQYF.